This T cell receptor (beta chain) was identified during a study of cytomegalovirus exposure and HLA in healthy donors. The wider study: Drawn from HLA-typed donors, around 85 million unique TCRs were held in an early data release.

PCR amplification relied on 60 Vbeta primers (plus 13 Jbeta primers). Using immunoSEQ multiplex PCR, the repertoire was profiled, and TCRdb retains in-frame clones only, with some absent. The sample holds under 150,000 clones; more than 60% are singletons and the top ten take roughly 2.8%. Germline V gene data show CDR1 as SGHTA and CDR2 as FQGTGA. This CDR3 is built from 19 residues. V shed 3 bases and J 6 bases; nucleotides not matched to a gene: 16. Broader study findings: What a later analysis reportedly showed was that an Asian-associated ancestry cluster had fewer N-insertions than the approximately 700-donor mean. An analysis was carried out at a later point. It showed that HLA-associated TCR beta chains were more clonally expanded than equally common non-associated chains. An analysis that came later showed most CMV-associated TCR beta chains appearing HLA-restricted.

Worth noting for this clone: Its matching antigen is unknown.

This TCR came from a male donor in good health and CMV-seronegative. V gene TRBV7-3 combines with J gene TRBJ2-2, with TRBD1 matching 10 bases. The sequenced material came from PBMCs. The CDR3 loop reads CASSLGSRGTGVISGELFF. In DNA, the CDR3 is TGTGCCAGCAGCTTGGGTTCGAGAGGGACAGGGGTTATCTCCGGGGAGCTGTTTTTT.